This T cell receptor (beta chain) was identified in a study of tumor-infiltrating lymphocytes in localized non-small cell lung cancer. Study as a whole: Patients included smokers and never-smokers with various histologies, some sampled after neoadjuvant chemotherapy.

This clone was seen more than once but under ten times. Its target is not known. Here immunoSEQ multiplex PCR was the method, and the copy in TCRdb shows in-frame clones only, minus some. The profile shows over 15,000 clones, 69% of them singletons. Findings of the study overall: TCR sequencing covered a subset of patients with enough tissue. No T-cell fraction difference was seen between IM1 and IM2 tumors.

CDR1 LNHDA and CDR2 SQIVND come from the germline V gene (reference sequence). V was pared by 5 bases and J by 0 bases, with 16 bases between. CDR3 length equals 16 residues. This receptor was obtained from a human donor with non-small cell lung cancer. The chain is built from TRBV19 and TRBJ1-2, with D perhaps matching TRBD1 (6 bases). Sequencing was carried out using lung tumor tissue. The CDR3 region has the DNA TGTGCCAGTAGTGTCAGGGGTCCAAAGACTAACTATGGCTACACCTTC. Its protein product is CASSVRGPKTNYGYTF.